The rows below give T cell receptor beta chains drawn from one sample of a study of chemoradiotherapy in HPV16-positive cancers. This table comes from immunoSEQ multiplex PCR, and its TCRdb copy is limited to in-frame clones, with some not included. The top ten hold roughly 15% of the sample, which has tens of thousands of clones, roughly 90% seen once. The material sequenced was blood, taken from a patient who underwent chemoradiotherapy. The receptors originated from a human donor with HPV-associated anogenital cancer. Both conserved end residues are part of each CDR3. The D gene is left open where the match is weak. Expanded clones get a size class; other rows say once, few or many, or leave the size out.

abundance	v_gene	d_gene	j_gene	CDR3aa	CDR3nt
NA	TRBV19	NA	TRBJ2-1	CASSIGGGTGLNNEQFF	TGTGCCAGTAGTATAGGAGGGGGGACGGGGTTAAACAATGAGCAGTTCTTC
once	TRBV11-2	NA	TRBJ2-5	CASSSWRVDREETQYF	TGTGCCAGCAGCTCCTGGAGAGTAGACCGCGAAGAGACCCAGTACTTC
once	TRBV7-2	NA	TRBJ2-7	CASSPDSSYEQYF	TGTGCCAGCAGCCCGGATAGCTCCTACGAGCAGTACTTC
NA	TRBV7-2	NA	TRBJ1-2	CASSLERRGRNGYTF	TGTGCCAGCAGCTTAGAAAGACGGGGCCGGAATGGCTACACCTTC
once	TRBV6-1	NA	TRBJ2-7	CASTRTPTLYEQYF	TGTGCCAGCACCAGGACCCCTACCCTCTACGAGCAGTACTTC
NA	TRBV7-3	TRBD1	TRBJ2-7	CASSLDRAYEQYF	TGTGCCAGCAGCTTAGACAGGGCCTACGAGCAGTACTTC
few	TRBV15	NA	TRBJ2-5	CATSRAFRAGGTQYF	TGTGCCACCAGCAGAGCTTTTAGGGCTGGGGGGACCCAGTACTTC
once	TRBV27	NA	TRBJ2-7	CASSLAGLQYF	TGTGCCAGCAGTTTAGCGGGATTGCAGTACTTC
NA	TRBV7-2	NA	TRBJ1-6	CASSLASSGTSPLHF	TGTGCCAGCAGCTTAGCCAGTTCGGGGACTTCACCCCTCCACTTT
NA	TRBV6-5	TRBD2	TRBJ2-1	CASRRLADNEQFF	TGTGCCAGCAGGAGACTAGCGGACAATGAGCAGTTCTTC
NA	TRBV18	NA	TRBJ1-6	CASSQGEGSPLHF	TGTGCCAGCTCACAGGGGGAGGGTTCACCCCTCCACTTT
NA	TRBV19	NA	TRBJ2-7	CASRNQLTSTYEQYF	TGTGCCAGTAGGAATCAGCTTACAAGTACCTACGAGCAGTACTTC
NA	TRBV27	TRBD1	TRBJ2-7	CASSLDRGGYEQYF	TGTGCCAGCAGTCTTGACAGGGGGGGTTACGAGCAGTACTTC
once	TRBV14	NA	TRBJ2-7	CASSQGRGPYEQYF	TGTGCCAGCAGCCAAGGAAGGGGTCCCTACGAGCAGTACTTC
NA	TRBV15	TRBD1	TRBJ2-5	CAITKQGDVETQYF	TGTGCCATTACAAAACAGGGGGATGTGGAGACCCAGTACTTC
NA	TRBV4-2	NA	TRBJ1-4	CASSQSWQDNEKLFF	TGTGCCAGCAGCCAATCCTGGCAGGACAATGAAAAACTGTTTTTT
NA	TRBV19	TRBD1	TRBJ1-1	CASRDRGRNTEAFF	TGTGCCAGTAGAGACAGGGGGCGCAACACTGAAGCTTTCTTT
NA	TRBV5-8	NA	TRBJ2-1	CASSLIIEQFF	TGTGCCAGCAGCTTGATAATTGAGCAGTTCTTC
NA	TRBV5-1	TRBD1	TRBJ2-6	CASKPGQAAVGANVLTF	TGCGCCAGCAAACCGGGACAGGCGGCGGTTGGGGCCAACGTCCTGACTTTC
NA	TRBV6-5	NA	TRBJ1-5	CASSYSTVGGSAQHF	TGTGCCAGCAGTTACTCGACGGTCGGAGGGTCAGCCCAGCATTTT
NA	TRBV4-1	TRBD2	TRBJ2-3	CASMASGGGTQYF	TGCGCCAGCATGGCTAGCGGGGGGGGAACGCAGTATTTT
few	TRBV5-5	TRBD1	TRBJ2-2	CASRWDRARRDTGELFF	TGTGCCAGCAGATGGGACAGGGCCAGGAGGGACACCGGGGAGCTGTTTTTT
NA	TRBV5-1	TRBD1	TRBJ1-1	CASSSTGLNTEAFF	TGCGCCAGCAGCTCGACAGGGCTGAACACTGAAGCTTTCTTT
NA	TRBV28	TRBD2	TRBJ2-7	CASLPTSGSIIDEQYF	TGTGCCAGCCTCCCGACTAGCGGGAGTATTATCGACGAGCAGTACTTC
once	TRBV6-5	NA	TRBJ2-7	CASSRTPGASYEQYF	TGTGCCAGCAGCCGGACCCCGGGGGCTTCCTACGAGCAGTACTTC
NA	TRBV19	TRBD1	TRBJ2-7	CASRRTGQALYEQYF	TGTGCCAGCAGGAGGACAGGACAGGCCCTCTACGAGCAGTACTTC
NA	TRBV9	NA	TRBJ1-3	CASDRGDTRRRNTIYF	TGTGCCAGCGACCGCGGGGATACGAGGAGGAGAAACACCATATATTTT
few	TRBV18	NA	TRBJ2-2	CASSPSHSGELFF	TGTGCCAGCTCACCGTCCCACTCCGGGGAGCTGTTTTTT
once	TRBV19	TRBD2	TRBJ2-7	CASSPGGRYEQYF	TGTGCCAGTAGCCCGGGGGGGCGATACGAGCAGTACTTC
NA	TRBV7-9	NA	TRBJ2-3	CASSLLRVGDTQYF	TGTGCCAGCAGCTTATTACGGGTGGGGGATACGCAGTATTTT
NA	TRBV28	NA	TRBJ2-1	CASRTPGGNEQFF	TGTGCCAGCAGAACTCCCGGGGGCAATGAGCAGTTCTTC
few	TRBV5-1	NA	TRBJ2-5	CASSLVAHGETQYF	TGCGCCAGCAGCTTGGTGGCCCATGGAGAGACCCAGTACTTC
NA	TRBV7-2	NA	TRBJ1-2	CASSLSGMNYGYTF	TGTGCCAGCAGCTTAAGCGGGATGAACTATGGCTACACCTTC
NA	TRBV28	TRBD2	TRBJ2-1	CASSLTGRRNEQFF	TGTGCCAGCAGTTTAACCGGGAGGCGGAATGAGCAGTTCTTC
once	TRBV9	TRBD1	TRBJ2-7	CASSGGQGATYEQYF	TGTGCCAGCAGCGGGGGACAGGGGGCCACCTACGAGCAGTACTTC
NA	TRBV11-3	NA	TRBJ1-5	CASSLSPTGTNQPQHF	TGTGCCAGCAGCTTATCCCCGACAGGTACCAATCAGCCCCAGCATTTT
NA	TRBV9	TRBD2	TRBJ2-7	CASSPGGATYEQYF	TGTGCCAGCTCACCGGGGGGGGCGACCTACGAGCAGTACTTC
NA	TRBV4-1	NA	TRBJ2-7	CASSQSKGGGKFSYEQYF	TGCGCCAGCAGCCAATCTAAGGGGGGGGGCAAGTTCTCCTACGAGCAGTACTTC
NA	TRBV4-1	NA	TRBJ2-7	CASSSRADYEQYF	TGCGCCAGCAGCTCCCGAGCTGACTACGAGCAGTACTTC
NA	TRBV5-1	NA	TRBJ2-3	CASSFTSRTDTQYF	TGCGCCAGCAGCTTTACTAGCCGCACAGATACGCAGTATTTT
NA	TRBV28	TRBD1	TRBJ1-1	CASNTFGTGDTEAFF	TGTGCCAGCAACACTTTTGGAACAGGGGACACTGAAGCTTTCTTT
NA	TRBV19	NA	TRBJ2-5	CASSIVSAGQETQYF	TGTGCCAGTAGTATCGTTTCGGCAGGGCAAGAGACCCAGTACTTC
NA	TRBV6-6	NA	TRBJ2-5	CASSLGEQETQYF	TGTGCCAGCAGTTTAGGAGAACAAGAGACCCAGTACTTC
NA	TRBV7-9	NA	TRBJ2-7	CASSETEINEQYF	TGTGCCAGCAGCGAGACAGAGATTAACGAGCAGTACTTC
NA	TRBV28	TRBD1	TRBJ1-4	CASTRTGMDEKLFF	TGTGCCAGCACCCGGACAGGGATGGACGAAAAACTGTTTTTT
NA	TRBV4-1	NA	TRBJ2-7	CASSQMVAGFAYEQYF	TGCGCCAGCAGCCAAATGGTGGCGGGATTTGCATACGAGCAGTACTTC